The clone carrying this T cell receptor (beta chain) has at least ten counts. The target antigen is unknown. These data originate in a study of breast tumors, draining lymph nodes, adjacent tissues. Study-level results: Findings are consistent with lymph node origin and intratumoral expansion of most tumor T cells.

MiXCR, run by TCRdb on the multiplex PCR reads, gives a single entry per CDR3 protein. Of under 70,000 distinct CDR3 sequences listed, approximately 47% are singletons. V lost 8 bases to trimming and J lost 9 bases, with 20 bases between them. CDR1 and CDR2 (germline): MNHEY, SVGAGI. The CDR3 runs to 13 residues. What was sequenced was breast tumor tissue. This chain connects TRBV6-5 to TRBJ2-7; D is tentatively TRBD1 or TRBD2 (6 bases each). This receptor was taken from a female donor with breast cancer. Some clones in this sample may be carry-over from other donors' samples. CDR3 coding DNA: TGTGCCAGCTCCTCGGGGGCGACCAGGCGGCAGTACTTC. It yields the protein CASSSGATRRQYF.